The 29 T cell receptor beta chains below come from one sample, sequenced in a study of cytomegalovirus exposure and HLA in healthy donors. Clones were read by immunoSEQ multiplex PCR, and TCRdb kept only the in-frame ones, dropping some. The sample includes 300,000 or so clones, 88% of them seen just once. The source material was PBMCs. These receptors came from a man aged 25-45 years in good health and CMV-seronegative.

The chain is built from TRBV28 and TRBJ2-2; the match to TRBD1 covers 7 bases. The V gene's germline CDR1 is MDHEN and CDR2 SYDVKM. The J segment lost 5 bases and the V segment lost 5 bases, leaving 11 bases of the junction unmatched. CDR3 length: 16 residues. The CDR3 nucleotides are TGTGCCAGCAGTCCCCTCCGGGACAGTGAAACCGGGGAGCTGTTTTTT. Protein sequence: CASSPLRDSETGELFF.

This clone was detected only once. V is TRBV19 and J is TRBJ2-7; the match to TRBD1 covers 8 bases. The germline gives CDR1 LNHDA, CDR2 SQIVND (reference sequence). This CDR3 has 15 amino acids. J gave up 1 base and V 4 bases, and 6 bases lay outside the gene matches. CDR3 protein: CASSKNGQGSYEQYF. CDR3 nucleotides: TGTGCCAGTAGTAAAAATGGACAGGGTTCCTACGAGCAGTACTTC.

The V gene is TRBV4-3, the J gene TRBJ2-7; no clear D. This CDR3 is 15 amino acids long. Germline loops: CDR1 LGHNA, CDR2 YSLEER. V lost 0 bases and J lost 0, with 9 bases in between. The CDR3 loop reads CASSQDHFSSYEQYF. For the CDR3, the DNA is TGCGCCAGCAGCCAAGATCACTTTAGCTCCTACGAGCAGTACTTC.

The chain joins TRBV4-1 to TRBJ2-3, with TRBD2 matching over 9 bases. Per the germline V gene, CDR1 is MGHRA and CDR2 is YSYEKL. After removal of 4 bases from V and 2 bases from J, the junction contained 13 bases not matched to a gene. This CDR3 spans 18 amino acids. The CDR3 region is CASSRGGLAGSPTDTQYF. The CDR3 DNA reads TGCGCCAGCAGCCGGGGTGGGCTAGCGGGGTCGCCCACAGATACGCAGTATTTT.

The gene calls are TRBV25-1 and TRBJ1-2; D unclear. From germline, CDR1 is MGHDK and CDR2 SYGVNS. The CDR3 is 13 residues long. V lost 4 bases, J lost 4 bases, and 10 bases lay in between. CDR3 protein: CASSGGIGYGYTF. CDR3 nucleotide sequence: TGTGCCAGCAGTGGAGGGATCGGCTATGGCTACACCTTC.

The V call is TRBV18, the J call TRBJ1-1, with 9 bases fitting TRBD1. Germline V gene lookup returns CDR1 KGHSH and CDR2 LQKENI. The CDR3 length is 14 residues. J was trimmed by 4 bases and V by 4 bases; bases with no gene match: 4. The CDR3 DNA is TGTGCCAGCTCACTCACGGGACAGGGCACTGAAGCTTTCTTT. Its translation: CASSLTGQGTEAFF.

The V gene is TRBV6-5, the J gene TRBJ1-2; 7 bases line up with TRBD1. V shed 7 bases, J shed 2 bases, and the junction held 7 bases outside the gene matches. Looked up from germline, CDR1 is MNHEY and CDR2 is SVGAGI. The CDR3 has 14 amino acids. For the CDR3, the DNA is TGTGCCAGCACCGTGGGACAGAGGAACTATGGCTACACCTTC. Its protein product is CASTVGQRNYGYTF.

The V and J genes are TRBV2 and TRBJ2-6; the D gene is possibly TRBD1 (5 bases). Trimming removed 7 bases at V and 6 bases at J, with 10 bases between. The CDR3 is 13 amino acids. CDR1 is SNHLY and CDR2 is FYNNEI in the germline V gene. CDR3 in amino acids: CASTKTEANVLTF. The DNA for the CDR3 is TGTGCCAGCACTAAGACAGAGGCCAACGTCCTGACTTTC.

For this clone: The same CDR3 also results from other DNA sequences found in this sample. This chain uses TRBV6-1 with TRBJ1-6; 8 bases agree with TRBD1. The length of the CDR3 is 14 residues. Germline trimming cut 7 bases from V and 7 bases from J; bases unmatched to any gene: 6. Germline assignment: CDR1 MNHNS and CDR2 SASEGT. The CDR3 sequence is CASTLGQENSPLHF. CDR3 bases: TGTGCCAGCACCCTGGGACAGGAGAATTCACCCCTCCACTTT.

This sequence joins TRBV19 and TRBJ1-4, with TRBD1 matching over 7 bases. Germline-derived CDR1 and CDR2 are LNHDA and SQIVND (reference sequence). The CDR3 covers 14 residues. V was clipped by 6 bases and J by 6 bases; unmatched bases: 7. CDR3 sequence: CASSPQGMDEKLFF. The CDR3 DNA is TGTGCCAGTAGCCCACAGGGGATGGATGAAAAACTGTTTTTT. The variable domain in full, completed from reference TRBV19 and TRBJ1-4, reads DGGITQSPKYLFRKEGQNVTLSCEQNLNHDAMYWYRQDPGQGLRLIYYSQIVNDFQKGDIAEGYSVSREKKESFPLTVTSAQKNPTAFYLCASSPQGMDEKLFFGSGTQLSVL.

The V call is TRBV18, the J call TRBJ2-1, with 8 bases aligning to TRBD1. CDR3 length equals 18 residues. Germline V gives CDR1 KGHSH, CDR2 LQKENI. The V and J ends lost 0 bases and 3 bases, in that order; junction bases with no gene match: 10. The CDR3 here is CASSPPVPVDRGYNEQFF. The CDR3 DNA sequence: TGTGCCAGCTCACCACCAGTTCCCGTCGACAGGGGCTACAATGAGCAGTTCTTC. The full variable domain, with the rest looked up from reference TRBV18 and TRBJ2-1, is NAGVMQNPRHLVRRRGQEARLRCSPMKGHSHVYWYRQLPEEGLKFMVYLQKENIIDESGMPKERFSAEFPKEGPSILRIQQVVRGDSAAYFCASSPPVPVDRGYNEQFFGPGTRLTVL.

The rearrangement uses TRBV5-5 and TRBJ2-1; 8 bases line up with TRBD2. This CDR3 is 17 amino acids long. Germline V gene sequence: CDR1 SGHKS, CDR2 YYEKEE (reference sequence). V lost 4 bases and J lost 8; bases outside the gene matches: 17. The chain's CDR3 is CASSPTPTSGGKDEQFF. DNA for the CDR3: TGTGCCAGCAGCCCGACCCCGACGAGCGGGGGTAAAGATGAGCAGTTCTTC.

The chain combines TRBV14 with TRBJ2-1; 8 bases align to TRBD2. Trimming removed 1 base from V and 7 bases from J; junction bases left unmatched: 12. From germline, CDR1 is SGHDN and CDR2 FVKESK. This CDR3 has 17 amino acids. The CDR3 region is CASSQGRSGGARNEQFF. CDR3 sequence (DNA): TGTGCCAGCAGCCAAGGAAGGTCCGGGGGGGCGCGGAATGAGCAGTTCTTC. Combining the CDR3 with reference TRBV14 and TRBJ2-1 gives the whole variable domain EAGVTQFPSHSVIEKGQTVTLRCDPISGHDNLYWYRRVMGKEIKFLLHFVKESKQDESGMPNNRFLAERTGGTYSTLKVQPAELEDSGVYFCASSQGRSGGARNEQFFGPGTRLTVL.

This chain uses TRBV21-1 with TRBJ1-1; the D call in the table, TRBD1, was not verified against the DNA. TRBV21-1 is noted as a pseudogene. The CDR3 extends over 15 amino acids. The CDR3: CASSKGSGGNTEAFF. The DNA of the CDR3 is TGTGCCAGCAGCAAAGGGTCAGGGGGAAACACTGAAGCTTTCTTT.

V and J are TRBV7-9 and TRBJ1-6, with a weak D call TRBD1 (6 bases). The CDR3 totals 12 residues. Deletions cut 6 bases from V and 8 bases from J, with 8 bases between. The V gene's germline CDR1 is SEHNR and CDR2 FQNEAQ (reference sequence). CDR3 loop: CASRAGDSPLHF. Here the CDR3 DNA reads TGTGCCAGCAGGGCAGGGGATTCACCCCTCCACTTT.

In this sample, this clone turned up once. V usage is TRBV6-1 and J usage is TRBJ1-6; 7 bases are shared with TRBD1. The germline CDR1 and CDR2 sequences are MNHNS and SASEGT. The CDR3 is 15 residues long. Unmatched junction bases numbered 9, after V lost 6 bases and J lost 7 bases. For the CDR3, the DNA is TGTGCCAGCAGCACCCTAGACAGGGTCAATTCACCCCTCCACTTT. This sequence encodes CASSTLDRVNSPLHF.

This sequence joins TRBV14 and TRBJ2-7, with TRBD1 matching 7 bases. CDR3 length equals 14 residues. Germline V gene lookup returns CDR1 SGHDN and CDR2 FVKESK. The J segment lost 4 bases and the V segment lost 4 bases, leaving 7 bases of the junction unmatched. The CDR3 nucleotides are TGTGCCAGCAGCCCAGGGCCAGGGGGTTACGAGCAGTACTTC. Residues: CASSPGPGGYEQYF.

This chain joins TRBV5-6 and TRBJ2-3; TRBD1 might be the D (5 bases). Germline V gene sequence: CDR1 SGHDT, CDR2 YYEEEE. V dropped 4 bases and J dropped 3 bases, with 15 bases sitting between them. The length of the CDR3 is 15 residues. This chain's CDR3 is CASSLPGRATDTQYF. The CDR3, as DNA: TGTGCCAGCAGCCTTCCGGGCAGGGCGACAGATACGCAGTATTTT.

The chain links TRBV19 to TRBJ1-1; D is perhaps TRBD1 (6 bases). V lost 6 bases, J lost 2 bases, and 13 bases lay in between. CDR1 LNHDA and CDR2 SQIVND come from the germline V gene (reference sequence). The CDR3 is 14 amino acids. CDR3 in amino acids: CASSPTGTNTEAFF. The DNA for the CDR3 is TGTGCCAGTAGCCCTACAGGGACCAACACTGAAGCTTTCTTT.

This clone showed up just once. This rearrangement joins TRBV6-1 to TRBJ1-2, with D perhaps TRBD1 (5 bases). The CDR3 totals 18 residues. The germline CDR1 and CDR2 sequences are MNHNS and SASEGT. V was clipped by 3 bases and J by 0 bases, with 20 bases between them. CDR3: CASSDWTLRFTANYGYTF. DNA of the CDR3: TGTGCCAGCAGTGATTGGACACTGAGGTTTACTGCTAACTATGGCTACACCTTC.

V gene TRBV9 combines with J gene TRBJ2-1; possible D gene TRBD1, 7 bases. The CDR3 length is 16 residues. V was pared by 2 bases and J by 8 bases, with 20 bases between. Germline V gives CDR1 SGDLS, CDR2 YYNGEE. CDR3 sequence: CASSVPRETGPYEQFF. The DNA of the CDR3 is TGTGCCAGCAGCGTCCCCCGGGAGACAGGGCCCTATGAGCAGTTCTTC.

The chain is built from TRBV6-1 and TRBJ1-4, with D possibly being TRBD1 (6 bases). Trimming took off 3 bases at V and 4 bases at J, with 18 bases between the two ends. Germline values: CDR1 MNHNS, CDR2 SASEGT. The CDR3 runs to 17 residues. The CDR3 region is CASSDETGLINNEKLFF. Written as DNA, the CDR3 is TGTGCCAGCAGTGACGAGACAGGACTGATTAATAATGAAAAACTGTTTTTT.

The rearrangement uses TRBV7-2 and TRBJ2-5; maybe TRBD2 (6 bases). Per the germline V gene, CDR1 is SGHTA and CDR2 is FQGNSA. CDR3 length: 12 amino acids. V shed 4 bases and J shed 9 bases, with 12 bases lying between them. The CDR3 here is CASSSTREAQYF. The CDR3 region has the DNA TGTGCCAGCAGCTCTACTAGGGAGGCCCAGTACTTC.

The rearrangement joins TRBV9 to TRBJ1-2; 8 bases are a match to TRBD1. The V and J ends lost 5 bases and 6 bases, in that order; junction bases with no gene match: 6. Germline V lookup: CDR1 SGDLS, CDR2 YYNGEE. CDR3 length: 13 residues. The CDR3 region has the DNA TGTGCCAGCAGGGACAGGGAGTCGCATGGCTACACCTTC. Its protein is CASRDRESHGYTF.

CDR3 nucleotides: TGCGCCAGCAGTGAGTCGAAAGGGGGCGCGAACACCGGGGAGCTGTTTTTT. Residues: CASSESKGGANTGELFF. This chain uses TRBV10-2 with TRBJ2-2; TRBD1 aligns across 7 bases. Looked up from germline, CDR1 is WSHSY and CDR2 is SAAADI. V was pared by 0 bases and J by 0 bases, with 4 bases of the junction left unmatched. The CDR3 extends over 17 amino acids.

The table lists this clone with a count of one. J is TRBJ2-5 and V is TRBV7-9; tentatively, D is TRBD2 (6 bases). Trimming shortened V by 5 bases and J by 7 bases, and 17 bases separated the two germline ends. The CDR3 contains 14 residues. Germline assignment: CDR1 SEHNR and CDR2 FQNEAQ (reference sequence). The CDR3 DNA follows: TGTGCCAGCAGCAGCCGGGACTGGAACGGGACCCAGTACTTC. It specifies CASSSRDWNGTQYF.

V usage is TRBV7-2 and J usage is TRBJ2-5; a weak D match, TRBD1 (6 bases). Trimming shortened V by 5 bases and J by 1 base, and 11 bases separated the two germline ends. Germline CDR1 is SGHTA and CDR2 is FQGNSA. The CDR3 is 14 amino acids. The CDR3 DNA is TGTGCCAGCAGCCTACAGGGCTCCCAAGAGACCCAGTACTTC. It codes for CASSLQGSQETQYF.

This chain joins TRBV27 and TRBJ2-1; TRBD2 aligns across 11 bases. CDR1 is MNHEY and CDR2 is SMNVEV in the germline V gene (reference sequence). The length of the CDR3 is 18 residues. Trimming cost V 6 bases and J 8 bases; bases outside gene matches: 18. CDR3 protein: CASSSRITLAGGLHEQFF. CDR3 coding DNA: TGTGCCAGCAGCAGCCGAATTACTTTAGCGGGGGGGCTCCATGAGCAGTTCTTC.

The sample holds a few counts of this clone. The V call is TRBV7-2, the J call TRBJ1-6; a weak D match, TRBD1 (5 bases). The V gene's germline CDR1 is SGHTA and CDR2 FQGNSA. The V and J ends lost 5 bases and 6 bases respectively, with 14 bases between them. The CDR3 has 15 amino acids. The CDR3, as DNA: TGTGCCAGCAGCCCGGGACTTTTGAGTAATTCACCCCTCCACTTT. Translating gives CASSPGLLSNSPLHF.